This T cell receptor (beta chain) originates from a study of blood T cells in healthy people across ages. Study information: About one barcoded TCR beta cDNA was captured per two T cells. Study-level results: More naive CD4+ cells and higher diversity marked long-lived donors relative to aged donors. Researchers deemed the diversity estimates from one million T cells underestimates.

The J segment lost 2 bases and the V segment lost 3 bases, leaving 9 bases of the junction unmatched. The CDR3 is 16 amino acids. In germline, CDR1 is MNHEY, CDR2 SMNVEV (reference sequence). Then a second PCR, running roughly 7 to 12 cycles, was carried out with a sample-barcoded 5' primer and a J-beta primer mix. Each TCR beta cDNA got a 12-nucleotide random molecular identifier. MiXCR, run by TCRdb on the 5' RACE reads, gives a single entry per CDR3 protein. The repertoire holds more than 1.4 million distinct CDR3 sequences, with 35% to 45% as singletons. With respect to this clonotype: Antigen specificity is unknown.

V and J are TRBV27 and TRBJ2-7, with 8 bases matching TRBD1. Sequenced input: blood. The TCR was taken from a young woman in good health. CDR3 residues: CASSFSGGVNTYEQYF. For the CDR3, the DNA is TGTGCCAGCAGTTTCTCAGGGGGCGTCAACACCTACGAGCAGTACTTC.